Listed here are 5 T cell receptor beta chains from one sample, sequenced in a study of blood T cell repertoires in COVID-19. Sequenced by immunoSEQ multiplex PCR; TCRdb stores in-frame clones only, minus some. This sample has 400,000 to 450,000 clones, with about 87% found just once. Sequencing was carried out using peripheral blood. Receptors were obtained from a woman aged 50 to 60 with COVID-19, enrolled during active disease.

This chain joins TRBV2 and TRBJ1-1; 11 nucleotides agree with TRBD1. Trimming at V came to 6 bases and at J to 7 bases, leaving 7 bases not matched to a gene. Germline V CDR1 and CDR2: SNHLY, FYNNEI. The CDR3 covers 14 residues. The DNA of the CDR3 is TGTGCCAGCAGCGGGACAGGGGGGAGAGGTGAAGCTTTCTTT. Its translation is CASSGTGGRGEAFF.

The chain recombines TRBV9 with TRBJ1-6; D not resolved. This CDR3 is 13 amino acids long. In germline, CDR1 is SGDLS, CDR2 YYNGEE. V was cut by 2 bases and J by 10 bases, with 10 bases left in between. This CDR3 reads CASSVGEGSPLHF. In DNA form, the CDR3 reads TGTGCCAGCAGCGTCGGAGAAGGCTCACCCCTCCACTTT.

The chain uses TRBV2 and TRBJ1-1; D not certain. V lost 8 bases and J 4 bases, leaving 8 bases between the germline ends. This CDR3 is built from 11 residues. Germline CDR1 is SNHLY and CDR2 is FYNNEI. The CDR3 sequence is CASLGSTEAFF. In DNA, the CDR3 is TGTGCCAGCCTCGGGAGCACTGAAGCTTTCTTT.

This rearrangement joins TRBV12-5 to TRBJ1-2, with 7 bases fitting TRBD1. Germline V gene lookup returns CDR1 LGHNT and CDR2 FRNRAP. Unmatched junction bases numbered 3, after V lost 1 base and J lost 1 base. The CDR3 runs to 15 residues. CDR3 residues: CASGLAGTVNYGYTF. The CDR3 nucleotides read TGTGCTAGTGGTTTGGCCGGGACAGTTAACTATGGCTACACCTTC.

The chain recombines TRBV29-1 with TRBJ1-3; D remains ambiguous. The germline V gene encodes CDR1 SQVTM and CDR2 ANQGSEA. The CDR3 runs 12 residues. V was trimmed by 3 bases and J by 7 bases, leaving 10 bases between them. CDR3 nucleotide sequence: TGCAGCGTTGAGGACGGGGTGAACACCATATATTTT. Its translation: CSVEDGVNTIYF. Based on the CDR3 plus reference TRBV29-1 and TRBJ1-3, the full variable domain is SAVISQKPSRDICQRGTSLTIQCQVDSQVTMMFWYRQQPGQSLTLIATANQGSEATYESGFVIDKFPISRPNLTFSTLTVSNMSPEDSSIYLCSVEDGVNTIYFGEGSWLTVV.